Included here is one TCR beta chain sequence, with context. No antigen is known for it. Method: immunoSEQ multiplex PCR; TCRdb's copy keeps in-frame clones and lacks some. The data hold roughly 640,000 clones, with over 65% observed a single time. This record belongs to a study of shared clonotypes between healthy human individuals. Study-wide points: The study found lower generation probabilities in non-shared clonotypes than in those shared by all four donors.

The germline V gene encodes CDR1 LGHNA and CDR2 YNFKEQ. V was pared by 0 bases and J by 8 bases, with 13 bases between. There are 15 residues in the CDR3. The clonotype was recovered from a woman in her 30s in good health. The chain combines TRBV4-2 with TRBJ1-4, with D tentatively TRBD1 (5 bases). The specimen was memory CD4+ T cells sorted from blood. Subset indicated: CD45RA-negative fraction. The CDR3 spells CASSQDLGREEKLFF. The CDR3 DNA reads TGTGCCAGCAGCCAAGATCTTGGCAGGGAGGAAAAACTGTTTTTT.